This record covers a single T cell receptor beta chain. The antigen remains undetermined. This sample stems from a study of T cell repertoires in cytomegalovirus infection. At the level of the study: Recently identified HLA-C-restricted and well-studied HLA-B-restricted CMV epitopes were used. Based on public TCR beta signatures, there were indications of CMV infection and of a matching HLA type.

This CDR3 comprises 15 residues. V was trimmed by 4 bases and J by 0 bases, leaving 12 bases between them. Per the germline V gene, CDR1 is SGHRS and CDR2 is YFSETQ. TCRdb re-called the reads with MiXCR, one entry per CDR3 protein. The data hold approximately 110,000 distinct CDR3 sequences, with roughly 31% observed a single time. The sample in question was CD8+ T cells from cultured PBMCs, obtained from culture after CMV antigen stimulation. The clonotype was recovered from a human donor in good health (CMV status not recorded). Some clones in this sample may be carry-over from other donors' samples. V is TRBV5-1 and J is TRBJ2-3; no clear D. Written as DNA, the CDR3 is TGCGCCAGCAGCGTCGAAGCCTCTAGCACAGATACGCAGTATTTT. This gives the protein CASSVEASSTDTQYF. The entire variable domain, with the rest obtained from reference TRBV5-1 and TRBJ2-3, is as follows: KAGVTQTPRYLIKTRGQQVTLSCSPISGHRSVSWYQQTPGQGLQFLFEYFSETQRNKGNFPGRFSGRQFSNSRSEMNVSTLELGDSALYLCASSVEASSTDTQYFGPGTRLTVL.